A selection of T cell receptor beta chains follows, all from one sample in a study of neurological immune-mediated disorders. From the 5' RACE reads, TCRdb called clonotypes with MiXCR, one entry per CDR3 protein. Of tens of thousands of distinct CDR3 sequences listed, roughly 4.8% were seen once; the top ten hold roughly 2.2%. What was sequenced was PBMCs. All receptors derive from a woman in her 30s with multiple sclerosis. Each CDR3 is given with its conserved first and last residue. Each record gives: V gene, J gene, CDR3 length, clone size, D gene, CDR3 DNA, CDR3 protein. The D gene is left open where the match is weak. Clone size appears in some rows only: once, few, many, or a class for an expanded clone.

TRBV29-1	TRBJ2-5	14	many	-	TGCAGCGTTGATCCCGATTATGGACGGGAGACCCAGTACTTC	CSVDPDYGRETQYF
TRBV7-2	TRBJ1-1	14	many	-	TGTGCCAGCAGCCTAAAAGGGGGGGTTACTGAAGCTTTCTTT	CASSLKGGVTEAFF
TRBV9	TRBJ2-3	12	-	-	TGTGCCAGCACCAGCGGGGACACAAAGCAGTATTTT	CASTSGDTKQYF
TRBV13	TRBJ1-1	14	few	-	TGTGCCAGCAGCTTGCAGGGTGGTGGCACTGAAGCTTTCTTT	CASSLQGGGTEAFF
TRBV12-3/TRBV12-4	TRBJ1-3	14	-	-	TGTGCCAGCAACCCCACAGGGTCTGGAAACACCATATATTTT	CASNPTGSGNTIYF
TRBV24-1	TRBJ2-1	16	many	TRBD2	TGTGCCACCAGTGACCCTTATGCGGGAGGATCGAATGAGCAGTTCTTC	CATSDPYAGGSNEQFF
TRBV12-3/TRBV12-4	TRBJ1-1	15	-	TRBD1	TGTGCCAGCAGCGGGCGTGGGACAGCCAACACTGAAGCTTTCTTT	CASSGRGTANTEAFF
TRBV7-2	TRBJ2-1	15	-	TRBD1	TGTGCCAGCAGCTTAACGGGACAGAACTACAATGAGCAGTTCTTC	CASSLTGQNYNEQFF
TRBV20-1	TRBJ2-4	12	many	-	TGCAGTGCTATCGGACAGAAAAACATTCAGTACTTC	CSAIGQKNIQYF
TRBV28	TRBJ2-5	16	many	-	TGTGCCAGCAGTTTTATGGGAGCCTACCTCCAAGAGACCCAGTACTTC	CASSFMGAYLQETQYF
TRBV12-3/TRBV12-4	TRBJ2-2	17	few	TRBD1	TGTGCCAGCAGCTCCGGGACAGGGGGTTTGAACACCGGGGAGCTGTTTTTT	CASSSGTGGLNTGELFF
TRBV20-1	TRBJ2-1	15	many	TRBD2	TGCAGTGCTAGAAATCCAGCGGGAGGGGATAATGAGCAGTTCTTC	CSARNPAGGDNEQFF
TRBV20-1	TRBJ1-3	14	many	TRBD1	TGCAGTGCCTTAAAGGGACAGTGGGGAAACACCATATATTTT	CSALKGQWGNTIYF
TRBV6-6	TRBJ2-6	18	-	-	TGTGCCAGCAGTTCCACGGGGGTGGCCCTCTCTGGGGCCAACGTCCTGACTTTC	CASSSTGVALSGANVLTF
TRBV2	TRBJ1-5	15	many	-	TGTGCCAGCAGCCTGGAAGCACCGACTGGTCAGCCCCAGCATTTT	CASSLEAPTGQPQHF
TRBV5-5	TRBJ1-5	11	few	-	TGTGCCCGCTTTAGCAATCAGCCCCAGCATTTT	CARFSNQPQHF
TRBV20-1	TRBJ1-2	13	many	-	TGCAGCGCCAAAAACCCAAAAAGCTATGGCTACACCTTC	CSAKNPKSYGYTF
TRBV20-1	TRBJ2-1	15	many	-	TGCAGTGCGGCGCCAGCTGGGGGATTTTACAATGAGCAGTTCTTC	CSAAPAGGFYNEQFF
TRBV27	TRBJ2-2	15	-	TRBD2	TGTGCCAGCTTATCCTGGGGGGGGAACACCGGGGAGCTGTTTTTT	CASLSWGGNTGELFF
TRBV6-2/TRBV6-3	TRBJ2-7	13	many	-	TGTGCCAGCAGTTCGCAGGGGAGGAACGAGCAGTACTTC	CASSSQGRNEQYF
TRBV10-3	TRBJ2-5	14	few	-	TGTGCCATCAGTGAGACAGGCCCACAAGAGACCCAGTACTTC	CAISETGPQETQYF
TRBV5-1	TRBJ2-1	16	many	TRBD2	TGCGCCAGCAGCCCGAGACTAGCGGGAGGCCACAATGAGCAGTTCTTC	CASSPRLAGGHNEQFF
TRBV10-2	TRBJ1-2	15	many	TRBD1	TGCGCCAGCAGTGAGCCGGGACAGGGAAGCTATGGCTACACCTTC	CASSEPGQGSYGYTF
TRBV20-1	TRBJ2-7	13	-	TRBD1	TGCAGTGCTACCAGGACAGGAACCTACGAGCAGTACTTC	CSATRTGTYEQYF
TRBV20-1	TRBJ2-7	14	many	TRBD1	TGCAGTGCCCTAGTGGACAGGGGATTCTACGAGCAGTACTTC	CSALVDRGFYEQYF
TRBV20-1	TRBJ2-3	15	few	TRBD2	TGCAGTGCTACTTCGCGGGAGAGGGGAACAGATACGCAGTATTTT	CSATSRERGTDTQYF
TRBV20-1	TRBJ1-2	15	many	-	TGCAGTGCCGCCCCGGAGCGCTTTCCCAACTATGGCTACACCTTC	CSAAPERFPNYGYTF
TRBV4-1	TRBJ2-2	16	few	-	TGCGCCAGCAGCCAAGATCAGGGTCAGAGACCCGGGGAGCTGTTTTTT	CASSQDQGQRPGELFF
TRBV5-1	TRBJ2-1	14	-	-	TGCGCCAGCAGCTTGGGGTGGGACGTCAGTGAGCAGTTCTTC	CASSLGWDVSEQFF
TRBV12-3/TRBV12-4	TRBJ1-1	16	many	TRBD1	TGTGCCAGCAGACCTGACAGGGGGCCGATGAACACTGAAGCTTTCTTT	CASRPDRGPMNTEAFF